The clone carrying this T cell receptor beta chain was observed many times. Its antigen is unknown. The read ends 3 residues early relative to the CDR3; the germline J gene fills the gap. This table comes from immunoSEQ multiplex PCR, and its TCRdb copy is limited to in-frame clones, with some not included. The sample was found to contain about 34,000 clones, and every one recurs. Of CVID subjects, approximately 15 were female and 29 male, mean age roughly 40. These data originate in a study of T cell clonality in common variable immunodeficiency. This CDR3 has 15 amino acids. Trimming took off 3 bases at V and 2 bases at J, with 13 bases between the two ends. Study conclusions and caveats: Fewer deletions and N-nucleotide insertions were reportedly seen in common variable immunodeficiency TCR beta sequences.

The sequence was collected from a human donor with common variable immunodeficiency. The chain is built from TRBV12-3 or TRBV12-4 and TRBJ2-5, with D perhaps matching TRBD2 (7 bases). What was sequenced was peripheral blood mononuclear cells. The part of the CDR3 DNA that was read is TGTGCCAGCAGTTTTGTCGGGGGGCAACAAGAGACC. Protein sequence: CASSFVGGQQET. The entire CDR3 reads CASSFVGGQQETQYF.